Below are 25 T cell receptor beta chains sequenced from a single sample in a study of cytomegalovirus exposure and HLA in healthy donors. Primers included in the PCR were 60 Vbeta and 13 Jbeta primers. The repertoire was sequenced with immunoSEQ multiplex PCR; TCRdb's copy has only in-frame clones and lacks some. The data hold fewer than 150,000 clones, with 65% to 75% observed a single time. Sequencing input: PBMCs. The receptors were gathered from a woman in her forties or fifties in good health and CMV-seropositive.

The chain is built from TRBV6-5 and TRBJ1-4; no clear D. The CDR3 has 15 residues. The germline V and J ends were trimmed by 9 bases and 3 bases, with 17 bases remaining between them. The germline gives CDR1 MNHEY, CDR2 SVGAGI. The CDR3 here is CASTTIAGSNEKLFF. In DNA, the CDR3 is TGTGCCAGTACAACTATTGCGGGGTCTAATGAAAAACTGTTTTTT.

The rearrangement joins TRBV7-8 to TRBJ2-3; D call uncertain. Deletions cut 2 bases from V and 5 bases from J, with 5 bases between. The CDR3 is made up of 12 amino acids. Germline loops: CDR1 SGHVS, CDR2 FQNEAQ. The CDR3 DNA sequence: TGTGCCAGCAGCTTACCCCTAGATACGCAGTATTTT. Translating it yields CASSLPLDTQYF.

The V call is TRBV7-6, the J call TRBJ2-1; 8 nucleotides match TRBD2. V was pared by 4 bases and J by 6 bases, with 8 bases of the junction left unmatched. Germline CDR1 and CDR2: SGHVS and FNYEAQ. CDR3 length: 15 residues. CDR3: CASSSSGTRGNEQFF. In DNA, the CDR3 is TGTGCCAGCAGCTCGTCCGGGACTAGGGGCAATGAGCAGTTCTTC.

The CDR3 nucleotides read TGTGCCAGCAGCTTCCGGACAGATAATTCACCCCTCCACTTT. Residues: CASSFRTDNSPLHF. V gene TRBV11-3 combines with J gene TRBJ1-6; D perhaps matches TRBD1 (6 bases). The germline V gene encodes CDR1 SGHNT and CDR2 YENEEA. V was shortened by 3 bases and J by 5 bases, with 8 bases between the two germline ends. The CDR3 totals 14 residues.

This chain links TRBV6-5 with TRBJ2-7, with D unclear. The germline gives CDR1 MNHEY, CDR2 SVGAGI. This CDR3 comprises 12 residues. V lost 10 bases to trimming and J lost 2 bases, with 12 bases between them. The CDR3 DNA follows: TGTGCCACCAAGACATTTACCTACGAGCAGTACTTC. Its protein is CATKTFTYEQYF.

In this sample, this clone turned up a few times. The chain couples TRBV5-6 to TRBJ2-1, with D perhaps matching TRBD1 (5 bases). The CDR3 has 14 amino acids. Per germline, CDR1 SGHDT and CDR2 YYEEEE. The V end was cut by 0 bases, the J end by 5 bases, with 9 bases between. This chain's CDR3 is CASSLAGRDNEQFF. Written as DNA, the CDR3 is TGTGCCAGCAGCTTGGCCGGCAGGGACAATGAGCAGTTCTTC.

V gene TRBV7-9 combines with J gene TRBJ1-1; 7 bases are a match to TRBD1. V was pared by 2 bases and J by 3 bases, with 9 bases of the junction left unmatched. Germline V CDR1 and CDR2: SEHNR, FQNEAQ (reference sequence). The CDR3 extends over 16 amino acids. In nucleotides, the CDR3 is TGTGCCAGCAGCTTAAGGTCCACAGGGGCTGACACTGAAGCTTTCTTT. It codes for CASSLRSTGADTEAFF.

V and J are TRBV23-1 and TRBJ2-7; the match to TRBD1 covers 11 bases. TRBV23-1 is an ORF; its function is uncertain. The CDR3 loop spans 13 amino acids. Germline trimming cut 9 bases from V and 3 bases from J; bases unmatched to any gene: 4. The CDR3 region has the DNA TGCGCCAGAAGGACAGGGGGCATCTACGAGCAGTACTTC. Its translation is CARRTGGIYEQYF.

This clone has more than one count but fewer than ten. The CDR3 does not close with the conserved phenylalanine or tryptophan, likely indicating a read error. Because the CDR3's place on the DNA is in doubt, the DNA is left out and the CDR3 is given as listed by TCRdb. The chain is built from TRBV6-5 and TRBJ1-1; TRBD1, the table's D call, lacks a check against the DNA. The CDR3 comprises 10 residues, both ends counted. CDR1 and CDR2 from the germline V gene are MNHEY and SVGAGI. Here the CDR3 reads CASSYGPDRE.

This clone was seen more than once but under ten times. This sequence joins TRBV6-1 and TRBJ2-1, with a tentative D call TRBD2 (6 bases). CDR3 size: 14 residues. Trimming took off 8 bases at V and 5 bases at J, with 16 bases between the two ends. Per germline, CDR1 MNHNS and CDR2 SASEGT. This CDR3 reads CASSPVGLNNEQFF. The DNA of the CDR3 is TGTGCCAGCTCCCCGGTGGGACTTAACAATGAGCAGTTCTTC.

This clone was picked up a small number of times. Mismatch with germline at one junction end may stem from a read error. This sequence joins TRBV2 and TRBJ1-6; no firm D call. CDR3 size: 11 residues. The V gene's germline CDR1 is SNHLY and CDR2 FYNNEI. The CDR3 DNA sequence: TGTGCCAGCAGTGAGGGCGCGGGCATTTCTTTT. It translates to CASSEGAGISF. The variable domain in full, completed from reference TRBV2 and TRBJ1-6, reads EPEVTQTPSHQVTQMGQEVILRCVPISNHLYFYWYRQILGQKVEFLVSFYNNEISEKSEIFDDQFSVERPDGSNFTLKIRSTKLEDSAMYFCASSEGAGISFGNGTRLTVT.

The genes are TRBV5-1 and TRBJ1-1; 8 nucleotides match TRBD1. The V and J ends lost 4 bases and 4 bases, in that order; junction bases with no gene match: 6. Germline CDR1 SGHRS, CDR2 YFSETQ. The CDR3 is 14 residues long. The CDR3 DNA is TGCGCCAGCAGCCGGACAGGGAGAAGCACTGAAGCTTTCTTT. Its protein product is CASSRTGRSTEAFF. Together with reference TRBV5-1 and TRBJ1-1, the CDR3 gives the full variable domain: KAGVTQTPRYLIKTRGQQVTLSCSPISGHRSVSWYQQTPGQGLQFLFEYFSETQRNKGNFPGRFSGRQFSNSRSEMNVSTLELGDSALYLCASSRTGRSTEAFFGQGTRLTVV.

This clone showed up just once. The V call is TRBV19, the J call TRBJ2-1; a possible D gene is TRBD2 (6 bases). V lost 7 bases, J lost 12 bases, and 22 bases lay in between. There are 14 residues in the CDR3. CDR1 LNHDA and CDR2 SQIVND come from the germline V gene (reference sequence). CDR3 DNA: TGTGCCAGTAATAGCGGCGGCCAGGCCGCCCGGCAGTTCTTC. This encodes CASNSGGQAARQFF.

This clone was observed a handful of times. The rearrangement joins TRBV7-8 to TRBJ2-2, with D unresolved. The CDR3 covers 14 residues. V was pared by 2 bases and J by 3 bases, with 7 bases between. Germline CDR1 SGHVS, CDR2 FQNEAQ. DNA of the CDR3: TGTGCCAGCAGCTTAAACAGACACACCGGGGAGCTGTTTTTT. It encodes CASSLNRHTGELFF.

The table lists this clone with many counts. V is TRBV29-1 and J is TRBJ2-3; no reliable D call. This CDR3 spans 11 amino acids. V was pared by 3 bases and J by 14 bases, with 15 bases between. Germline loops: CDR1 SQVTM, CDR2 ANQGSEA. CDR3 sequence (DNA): TGCAGCGTTGACCGGCTTGCTGCGGCGTATTTT. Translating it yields CSVDRLAAAYF.

The CDR3 coding sequence is TGTGCCAGCAGTCGGTTTTTGGAGTCGGATAGCAATCAGCCCCAGCATTTT. Protein sequence: CASSRFLESDSNQPQHF. V gene TRBV5-6 combines with J gene TRBJ1-5; D ambiguous. Germline V CDR1 and CDR2: SGHDT, YYEEEE. Trimming shortened V by 5 bases and J by 0 bases, and 18 bases separated the two germline ends. This CDR3 comprises 17 residues.

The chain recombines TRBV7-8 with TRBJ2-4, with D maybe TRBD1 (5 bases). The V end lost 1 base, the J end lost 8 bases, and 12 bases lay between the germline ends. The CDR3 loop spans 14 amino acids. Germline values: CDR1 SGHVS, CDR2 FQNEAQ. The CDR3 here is CASSLEAGMDIQYF. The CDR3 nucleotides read TGTGCCAGCAGCTTAGAGGCAGGGATGGACATTCAGTACTTC.

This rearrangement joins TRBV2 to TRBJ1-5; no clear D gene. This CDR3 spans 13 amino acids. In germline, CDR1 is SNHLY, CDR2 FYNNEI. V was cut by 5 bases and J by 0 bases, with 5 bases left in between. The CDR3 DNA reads TGTGCCAGCAGTACATATAGCAATCAGCCCCAGCATTTT. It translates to CASSTYSNQPQHF.

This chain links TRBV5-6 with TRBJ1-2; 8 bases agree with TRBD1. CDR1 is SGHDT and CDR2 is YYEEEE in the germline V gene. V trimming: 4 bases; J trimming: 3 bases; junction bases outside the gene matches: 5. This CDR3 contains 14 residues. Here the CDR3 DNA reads TGTGCCAGCAGCCCCAGGGGGCGCCACTATGGCTACACCTTC. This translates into CASSPRGRHYGYTF.

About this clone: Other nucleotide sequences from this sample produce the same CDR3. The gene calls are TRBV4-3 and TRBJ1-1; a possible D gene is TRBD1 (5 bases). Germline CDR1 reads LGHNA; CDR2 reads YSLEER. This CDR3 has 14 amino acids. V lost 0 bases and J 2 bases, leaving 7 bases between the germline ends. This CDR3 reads CASSQDTGNTEAFF. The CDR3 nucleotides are TGCGCCAGCAGCCAAGACACAGGAAACACTGAAGCTTTCTTT.

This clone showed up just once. The CDR3 region has the DNA TGTGCCAGTAGTATTCAGGGCTACGGAAACACCATATATTTT. Translation gives CASSIQGYGNTIYF. The rearrangement joins TRBV19 to TRBJ1-3; maybe TRBD1 (5 bases). The V gene's germline CDR1 is LNHDA and CDR2 SQIVND (reference sequence). Trimming removed 3 bases from V and 4 bases from J, with 10 bases in between. The CDR3 length is 14 residues.

The CDR3 DNA follows: TGTGCCAGCAGCTTAGGGACAGGGCCCTACGAGCAGTACTTC. Translating it yields CASSLGTGPYEQYF. The chain has TRBV11-3 and TRBJ2-7; 8 nucleotides match TRBD1. Germline values: CDR1 SGHNT, CDR2 YENEEA. The CDR3 totals 14 residues. Trimming removed 1 base from V and 2 bases from J; junction bases left unmatched: 1.

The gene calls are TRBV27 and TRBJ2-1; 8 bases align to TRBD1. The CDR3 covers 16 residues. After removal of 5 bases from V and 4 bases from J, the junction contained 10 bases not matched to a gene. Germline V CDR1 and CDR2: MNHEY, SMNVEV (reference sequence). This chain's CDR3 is CASSALGQGGYNEQFF. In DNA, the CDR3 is TGTGCCAGCAGTGCACTCGGACAGGGAGGTTACAATGAGCAGTTCTTC.

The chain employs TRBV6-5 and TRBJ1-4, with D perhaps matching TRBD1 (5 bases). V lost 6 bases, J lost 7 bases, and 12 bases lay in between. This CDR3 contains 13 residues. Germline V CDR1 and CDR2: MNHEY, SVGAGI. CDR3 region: CASRDTGGEKLFF. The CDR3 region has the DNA TGTGCCAGCAGGGACACAGGCGGTGAAAAACTGTTTTTT.

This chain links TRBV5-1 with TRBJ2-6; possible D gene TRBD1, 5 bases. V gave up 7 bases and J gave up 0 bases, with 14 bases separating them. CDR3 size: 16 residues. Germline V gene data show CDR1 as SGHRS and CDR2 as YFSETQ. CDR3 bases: TGCGCCAGCCACCCAGGGAAAGGCTCTGGGGCCAACGTCCTGACTTTC. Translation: CASHPGKGSGANVLTF.